This T cell receptor (beta chain) was recorded in a study of blood T cell repertoires in COVID-19. In the study overall: COVID-19 samples from acute and convalescent phases originated in the United States, Italy and Spain. The cDNA or gDNA used as material had been derived from T cells, B-cell-depleted T cells, or PBMCs.

Deletions cut 7 bases from V and 1 base from J, with 11 bases between. The germline V gene has CDR1 SGHDT and CDR2 YYEEEE. The CDR3 loop spans 13 amino acids. Source study methods: Estimated nucleated cell counts came from reference gene primer amplification. Sequencing used immunoSEQ multiplex PCR; TCRdb keeps in-frame clones, though not all of them. V and J calls and clone size are copied from that table; D and trimming were computed from the DNA. The table has around 100,000 clones, around 92% seen once. J is TRBJ2-5 and V is TRBV5-6; D gene ambiguous. The sequencing input was peripheral blood. The sequence derives from a man aged 45 to 65 with active COVID-19. The CDR3 sequence is CASSVQPQETQYF. CDR3 bases: TGTGCCAGCTCAGTACAGCCCCAAGAGACCCAGTACTTC.